Listed below are T cell receptor beta chains from one sample, sequenced in a study of T-cell memory formation after mild COVID-19. TCRdb itself ran the 5' RACE reads through MiXCR, one entry per CDR3 protein. The repertoire has fewer than 700,000 distinct CDR3 sequences, under 20% of them found once; the top ten carry 12%. The sequencing sample was made of PBMCs or a T cell subset sorted from them (not recorded which). These receptors were taken from an adult woman who had mild COVID-19 (a few samples of this study predate the infection). Cell type and time point are not known. Both conserved end residues are part of each CDR3. D genes are given only for firm matches. Clone size is shown for a subset of rows, as once, few, many or a class of expanded clone.

TRBJ1-2	-	few	TRBV15	CATSRDALQGYTF	TGTGCCACCAGCAGAGATGCCTTACAGGGCTACACCTTC
TRBJ2-2	TRBD1	few	TRBV7-2	CASSLRDRATNTGELFF	TGTGCCAGCAGCTTAAGGGACAGGGCGACGAACACCGGGGAGCTGTTTTTT
TRBJ2-1	-	-	TRBV7-8	CASSPLLGRTFYNEQFF	TGTGCCAGCAGCCCCCTTCTTGGGAGGACGTTCTACAATGAGCAGTTCTTC
TRBJ2-5	-	few	TRBV12-3/TRBV12-4	CASSEEVETQYF	TGTGCCAGCAGCGAGGAGGTGGAGACCCAGTACTTC
TRBJ2-3	TRBD2	-	TRBV6-1	CASSGALAGYSTDTQYF	TGTGCCAGCAGTGGCGCCCTAGCGGGGTACTCCACAGATACGCAGTATTTT
TRBJ1-5	TRBD1	few	TRBV28	CASSLYDRVGQPQHF	TGTGCCAGCAGTTTATACGACAGGGTGGGTCAGCCCCAGCATTTT
TRBJ2-1	TRBD1	few	TRBV4-2	CASSPIDRDDNEQFF	TGTGCCAGCAGCCCTATAGACAGGGACGACAATGAGCAGTTCTTC
TRBJ2-1	TRBD2	many	TRBV12-3/TRBV12-4	CASSFGTSGAYNEQFF	TGTGCCAGCAGTTTCGGCACTAGCGGGGCCTACAATGAGCAGTTCTTC
TRBJ1-4	-	few	TRBV6-5	CASSPARDEKLFF	TGTGCCAGCTCCCCGGCGAGGGATGAAAAACTGTTTTTT
TRBJ1-2	TRBD1	-	TRBV14	CASSQGQGAWYGYTF	TGTGCCAGCAGCCAGGGACAGGGGGCATGGTATGGCTACACCTTC
TRBJ2-3	-	-	TRBV12-3/TRBV12-4	CASSFMREGGDTQYF	TGTGCCAGCAGTTTTATGCGGGAAGGGGGAGATACGCAGTATTTT
TRBJ2-3	TRBD1	few	TRBV4-1	CASSQVAPQGARTDTQYF	TGCGCCAGCAGCCAAGTTGCACCTCAGGGGGCAAGGACAGATACGCAGTATTTT
TRBJ2-2	-	-	TRBV6-1	CASRPTGPTRGVRELFF	TGTGCCAGCAGGCCAACGGGGCCGACTAGGGGAGTCCGGGAGCTGTTTTTT
TRBJ2-3	-	few	TRBV10-2	CASSEHRAISTDTQYF	TGCGCCAGCAGTGAGCACAGGGCCATTAGCACAGATACGCAGTATTTT
TRBJ2-3	-	few	TRBV6-6	CASSYPYGTDTQYF	TGTGCCAGCAGTTACCCTTATGGCACAGATACGCAGTATTTT
TRBJ2-1	TRBD2	few	TRBV19	CASSSSGSSDEQFF	TGTGCCAGTAGTTCCAGCGGGAGTAGTGATGAGCAGTTCTTC
TRBJ2-3	-	few	TRBV7-2	CASSSGTFSDTQYF	TGTGCCAGCAGCTCAGGGACATTTTCGGATACGCAGTATTTT
TRBJ2-6	-	-	TRBV27	CASSLLPYKRGPRVLSGANVLTF	TGTGCCAGCAGTTTATTACCCTACAAAAGAGGGCCCAGGGTTCTATCTGGGGCCAACGTCCTGACTTTC
TRBJ2-5	TRBD1	few	TRBV18	CASSSGTGAQETQYF	TGTGCCAGCTCTTCCGGGACAGGAGCGCAAGAGACCCAGTACTTC
TRBJ2-1	-	-	TRBV7-9	CASSLGGSKVNEQFF	TGTGCCAGCAGCTTAGGTGGGAGTAAGGTGAATGAGCAGTTCTTC
TRBJ2-5	-	-	TRBV18	CASSLGESGTQYF	TGTGCCAGCTCACTTGGAGAGTCGGGGACCCAGTACTTC
TRBJ1-2	-	few	TRBV7-9	CASSTPDSNYGYTF	TGTGCCAGCAGCACCCCGGACAGTAACTATGGCTACACCTTC
TRBJ1-1	TRBD1	many	TRBV29-1	CSVGTGVSEAFF	TGCAGCGTTGGGACAGGGGTCTCTGAAGCTTTCTTT
TRBJ1-2	-	-	TRBV11-2	CASSLDSWGSANYGYTF	TGTGCCAGCAGCTTAGATAGCTGGGGTTCAGCTAACTATGGCTACACCTTC
TRBJ2-1	TRBD2	-	TRBV11-3	CASSLERGVSLNEQFF	TGTGCCAGCAGCTTAGAGCGGGGGGTCTCTTTGAATGAGCAGTTCTTC
TRBJ2-5	-	few	TRBV11-2	CASSLDRWRGVLYETQYF	TGTGCCAGCAGCTTAGATCGTTGGCGGGGAGTTCTGTACGAGACCCAGTACTTC
TRBJ1-5	TRBD1	-	TRBV12-3/TRBV12-4	CASRSGRRGNQPQHF	TGTGCCAGCAGGAGTGGGCGCAGGGGGAATCAGCCCCAGCATTTT
TRBJ1-1	-	few	TRBV5-8	CASSLEQRMNTEAFF	TGTGCCAGCAGCTTGGAACAGCGCATGAACACTGAAGCTTTCTTT
TRBJ1-2	-	once	TRBV12-3/TRBV12-4	CASTPGQNYGYTF	TGTGCCAGCACCCCGGGGCAGAACTATGGCTACACCTTC
TRBJ2-6	-	-	TRBV15	CATSSGYSGANVLTF	TGTGCCACCAGCAGCGGGTACTCTGGGGCCAACGTCCTGACTTTC
TRBJ2-1	-	-	TRBV4-1	CASSQGDGYNEQFF	TGCGCCAGCAGCCAAGGGGACGGCTACAATGAGCAGTTCTTC
TRBJ2-7	TRBD1	-	TRBV5-6	CASSAGTGFSYEQYF	TGTGCCAGCAGCGCCGGGACAGGGTTCTCCTACGAGCAGTACTTC
TRBJ2-7	-	few	TRBV7-9	CASSLVGLYEQYF	TGTGCCAGCAGCTTAGTTGGTCTGTACGAGCAGTACTTC
TRBJ1-2	-	-	TRBV30	CAWSPFGTYGYTF	TGTGCCTGGAGCCCCTTTGGGACCTATGGCTACACCTTC
TRBJ2-3	-	-	TRBV15	CATSRSNPDTQYF	TGTGCCACCAGCAGAAGTAACCCAGATACGCAGTATTTT
TRBJ2-3	TRBD2	-	TRBV12-3/TRBV12-4	CASSVVGGITDTQYF	TGTGCCAGCAGTGTAGTGGGAGGGATCACAGATACGCAGTATTTT
TRBJ2-5	-	few	TRBV5-1	CASSLARPPTQYF	TGCGCCAGCAGCTTAGCGCGGCCTCCGACCCAGTACTTC
TRBJ2-1	TRBD1	-	TRBV20-1	CSANPGQQTPNEQFF	TGCAGTGCTAACCCGGGACAGCAGACCCCCAATGAGCAGTTCTTC
TRBJ2-1	-	many	TRBV4-2	CASSQVRADSYNEQFF	TGTGCCAGCAGCCAAGTTAGGGCGGACTCCTACAATGAGCAGTTCTTC
TRBJ1-1	TRBD1	-	TRBV20-1	CSARDSGTDLPEAFF	TGCAGTGCTAGAGACTCCGGGACAGACCTCCCTGAAGCTTTCTTT
TRBJ1-4	TRBD1	few	TRBV4-1	CASSQDLTGGYEKLFF	TGCGCCAGCAGCCAAGATTTGACAGGGGGCTATGAAAAACTGTTTTTT
TRBJ2-1	TRBD2	few	TRBV4-1	CASSQGGLAGVPSYNEQFF	TGCGCCAGCAGCCAAGGTGGCCTAGCGGGGGTCCCCTCCTACAATGAGCAGTTCTTC
TRBJ1-1	-	few	TRBV7-8	CASSSSGQLNTEAFF	TGTGCCAGCAGCTCTTCCGGACAGCTGAACACTGAAGCTTTCTTT
TRBJ2-7	-	few	TRBV6-5	CASSYSGYSQPFYEQYF	TGTGCCAGCAGTTACTCTGGATATTCCCAGCCTTTCTACGAGCAGTACTTC
TRBJ1-1	-	many	TRBV7-3	CASSLGRMNTEAFF	TGTGCCAGCAGCTTAGGGCGCATGAACACTGAAGCTTTCTTT
TRBJ2-2	-	few	TRBV19	CASALVSPGELFF	TGTGCCAGCGCCCTCGTGTCTCCCGGGGAGCTGTTTTTT
TRBJ2-7	TRBD1	few	TRBV7-6	CASSPFGGQAGEQYF	TGTGCCAGCAGCCCTTTTGGGGGACAGGCCGGGGAGCAGTACTTC
TRBJ2-1	-	few	TRBV14	CASSQGILESYNEQFF	TGTGCCAGCAGCCAAGGTATCCTGGAATCCTACAATGAGCAGTTCTTC